This T cell receptor (beta chain) was recorded in a study of CD4 and CD8 cells across lung adenocarcinoma regions. V was clipped by 5 bases and J by 3 bases, with 13 bases between them. CDR1 is SGHVS, CDR2 FQNEAQ, per germline. The CDR3 extends over 15 amino acids. TCRdb re-derived calls from the PCR reads in MiXCR, one entry per CDR3 protein. The sample yields tens of thousands of distinct CDR3 sequences, almost 50% seen once. Sequences were obtained from CD8+ T cells from the center of a lung tumor. The source of this sequence is a male donor with lung adenocarcinoma. The CD4 and CD8 labels of this study may be unreliable. The chain carries TRBV7-8 and TRBJ2-2, with TRBD1 as a possible D gene (5 bases). The CDR3: CASSPTEIYTGELFF. CDR3 DNA sequence: TGTGCCAGCAGCCCGACAGAAATCTACACCGGGGAGCTGTTTTTT.